A single sample gave rise to the 3 T cell receptor beta chains below, sequenced in a study of CD8 T cells in Susac syndrome. With random hexamers, reverse transcription was performed on about 0.5 to 1 ug of RNA. A single record per CDR3 protein comes from TCRdb applying MiXCR to the immunoSEQ multiplex PCR reads. The sample lists about 130,000 distinct CDR3 sequences, 90% to 95% occurring once. Sequencing was carried out using CD4+ T cells from PBMCs. The origin of the receptors is a human donor in good health.

CDR3 protein: CASRLPSGTQYF. In DNA, the CDR3 is TGTGCCAGCAGGCTCCCCTCGGGTACGCAGTATTTT. The V and J genes are TRBV6-5 and TRBJ2-3; D is ambiguous. This CDR3 spans 12 amino acids. In germline, CDR1 is MNHEY, CDR2 SVGAGI. Trimming took 6 bases from V and 8 from J, leaving 12 bases between them.

V gene TRBV5-1 combines with J gene TRBJ2-1, with D possibly being TRBD1 or TRBD2 (7 bases each). Germline V CDR1 and CDR2: SGHRS, YFSETQ. V dropped 1 base and J dropped 2 bases, with 10 bases sitting between them. This CDR3 is built from 15 residues. CDR3 DNA: TGCGCCAGCAGCTTGAGCGGGACAGCCTACAATGAGCAGTTCTTC. Amino acids: CASSLSGTAYNEQFF.

V usage is TRBV29-1 and J usage is TRBJ1-2, with TRBD1 as a possible D gene (5 bases). CDR1 and CDR2 from the germline V gene are SQVTM and ANQGSEA. The CDR3 covers 13 residues. The germline V and J ends were trimmed by 7 bases and 2 bases, with 14 bases remaining between them. The CDR3, as DNA: TGCAGCGACTTTCGGAAGGGGAACTATGGCTACACCTTC. Amino acid sequence: CSDFRKGNYGYTF.